A selection of T cell receptor beta chains follows, all from one sample in a study of blood T cell repertoires in COVID-19. The data were produced by immunoSEQ multiplex PCR, yet TCRdb's version contains in-frame clones alone and is incomplete. The data hold 130,000 to 150,000 clones, with about nine tenths observed a single time. Sequencing used peripheral blood. These receptors were obtained from a man older than 75 with acute or convalescent COVID-19. CDR3s include the opening cysteine and the closing phenylalanine or tryptophan. The order of the fields is J gene, D gene, clone size, V gene, CDR3 DNA, CDR3 protein. D genes are given only for firm matches. A clone size is listed for some rows: how often the clone was seen (once, few, many), or a class if it is expanded.

TRBJ2-7 TRBD2 - TRBV5-5 TGTGCCAGCAGCTCTAGCGGGAGGGCCTACGAGCAGTACTTC CASSSSGRAYEQYF
TRBJ2-3 - once TRBV29-1 TGCAGCGCCTACAAACTACTGGAACCCGACACAGATACGCAGTATTTT CSAYKLLEPDTDTQYF
TRBJ1-4 TRBD1 few TRBV3-1/TRBV3-2 TGTGCCAGCAGCCAAGATCAGGGACAGGCATTGGGACTGTTTTTT CASSQDQGQALGLFF
TRBJ1-5 - - TRBV2 TGTGCCAGCATGGCAGGGGTGGGCAATCAGCCCCAGCATTTT CASMAGVGNQPQHF
TRBJ1-4 TRBD1 - TRBV9 TGTGCCAGCAGCGTAGGCGGACAGGGTAATGAAAAACTGTTTTTT CASSVGGQGNEKLFF
TRBJ2-2 TRBD2 - TRBV5-4 TGTGCCAGCAGCCACGAGCGGGGGGGCCTCACCGGGGAGCTGTTTTTT CASSHERGGLTGELFF
TRBJ1-1 - - TRBV6-5 TGTGCCAGCAGGAAGCGGGGGTCGGGGTCTGAAGCTTTCTTT CASRKRGSGSEAFF
TRBJ2-1 TRBD2 - TRBV13 TGTGCCAGCAGCTCGTCCGCCGGGACTAGCAGAAATGAGCAGTTCTTC CASSSSAGTSRNEQFF
TRBJ1-5 TRBD1 - TRBV27 TGTGCCAGCAGGGGACAGGGGGCTTTTGATCAGCCCCAGCATTTT CASRGQGAFDQPQHF
TRBJ2-7 TRBD1 - TRBV7-8 TGTGCCAGCAGCATTGGATACGGACAGGACTACGAGCAGTACTTC CASSIGYGQDYEQYF
TRBJ2-6 TRBD2 few TRBV4-2 TGTGCCAGCAGCCGTGAAGTTGGGGGGGGAGCTGGGGCCAACGTCCTGACTTTC CASSREVGGGAGANVLTF
TRBJ2-7 TRBD1 - TRBV7-2 TGTGCCAGCAGCTTAGACGGGACAGGGTTCTACGAGCAGTACTTC CASSLDGTGFYEQYF
TRBJ1-5 TRBD1 - TRBV6-5 TGTGCCAGCAGCCAGGGACAGGGGTTAGATCAGCCCCAGCATTTT CASSQGQGLDQPQHF
TRBJ2-7 TRBD1 - TRBV5-1 TGCGCCAGCTCCCCAGGCCCCGGGACAGGGACCTACGAGCAGTACTTC CASSPGPGTGTYEQYF
TRBJ1-2 - - TRBV6-1 TGTGCCAGCAGTGATTCAGGGGCCTATGGCTACACCTTC CASSDSGAYGYTF
TRBJ1-6 TRBD1 - TRBV30 TGTGCCTGGAGTCCTATCAGGGGGATAGTAAATAATTCACCCCTCCACTTT CAWSPIRGIVNNSPLHF
TRBJ2-5 TRBD2 - TRBV6-2/TRBV6-3 TGTGCCAGCAGTGTACTAAGCGGGGGTTTTGAGACCCAGTACTTC CASSVLSGGFETQYF
TRBJ1-2 TRBD1 - TRBV28 TGTGCCAGCAGCTTACAGGGGGCGCCCTATGGCTACACCTTC CASSLQGAPYGYTF
TRBJ1-5 - - TRBV19 TGTGCCAGTAGTGACTCGGACGGGGTATATCAGCCCCAGCATTTT CASSDSDGVYQPQHF
TRBJ2-7 - few TRBV6-5 TGTGCCAGCGGACAGCTCTTTACGTACGAGCAGTACTTC CASGQLFTYEQYF
TRBJ2-5 TRBD1 - TRBV10-3 TGTGCCTCGACAGGGGAAGGGGAGACCCAGTACTTC CASTGEGETQYF
TRBJ2-7 TRBD2 - TRBV4-1 TGCGCCAGCAGCCAAGAGGAGCGGGGGTCGGGGGAGCAGTACTTC CASSQEERGSGEQYF
TRBJ1-2 TRBD1 - TRBV28 TGTGCCAGCAGTTCCCCCGGGACAGGGGACACCGGCTACACCTTC CASSSPGTGDTGYTF
TRBJ2-7 - - TRBV11-2 TGTGCCAGCAGCTTAGGGGCCCTCCTGAAGGAGCAGTACTTC CASSLGALLKEQYF
TRBJ2-3 TRBD2 once TRBV28 TGTGCCAGCAGCCGTGATCTAGGGACTAGCGGGAGGGGTAGCACAGATACGCAGTATTTT CASSRDLGTSGRGSTDTQYF
TRBJ1-2 TRBD1 - TRBV5-4 TGTGCCAGCAGCGCCCGGGACAGGGCCTGGGGCTACACCTTC CASSARDRAWGYTF